This passage covers 28 T cell receptor beta chains from one sample sequenced in a study of control samples from healthy donors and cancer patients. TCRdb keeps only in-frame clones here, not all; method: immunoSEQ multiplex PCR. The table includes over 120,000 clones, about 91% detected once. The sequenced sample was blood. The origin of the receptors is a man younger than 45 in good health.

This clone was observed a handful of times. The chain combines TRBV9 with TRBJ1-1, with D perhaps matching TRBD1 (5 bases). Germline CDR1 reads SGDLS; CDR2 reads YYNGEE. Trimming pared 5 bases from V and 0 bases from J, leaving 11 bases between. The CDR3 consists of 14 residues. Here the CDR3 DNA reads TGTGCCAGCAGTGCTGACAGTGTGAACACTGAAGCTTTCTTT. Residues: CASSADSVNTEAFF.

The chain combines TRBV10-3 with TRBJ1-4; D not resolved. Deletions cut 4 bases from V and 12 bases from J, with 9 bases between. Germline CDR1 and CDR2: ENHRY and SYGVKD. CDR3 length: 11 amino acids. This CDR3 is CAISVKGELFF. CDR3 DNA: TGTGCCATCAGTGTGAAGGGAGAACTGTTTTTT.

The CDR3, as DNA: TGTGCCAGCAGTTTAACGATCGGACAGGGGAAGAACTATGGCTACACCTTC. Protein: CASSLTIGQGKNYGYTF. This chain joins TRBV27 and TRBJ1-2; 9 nucleotides line up with TRBD1. This CDR3 comprises 17 residues. Germline loops: CDR1 MNHEY, CDR2 SMNVEV (reference sequence). V shed 2 bases and J 2 bases; nucleotides not matched to a gene: 9.

The V gene is TRBV5-4, the J gene TRBJ2-1; 7 bases map to TRBD1. Germline CDR1 and CDR2: SGHNT and YYREEE (reference sequence). V shed 2 bases, J shed 1 base, and the junction held 6 bases outside the gene matches. This CDR3 is 16 amino acids long. The CDR3 reads CASSFYWGQSYNEQFF. In nucleotides, the CDR3 is TGTGCCAGCAGCTTCTATTGGGGACAGTCCTACAATGAGCAGTTCTTC. The complete variable domain, with remaining parts taken from reference TRBV5-4 and TRBJ2-1, reads ETGVTQSPTHLIKTRGQQVTLRCSSQSGHNTVSWYQQALGQGPQFIFQYYREEENGRGNFPPRFSGLQFPNYSSELNVNALELDDSALYLCASSFYWGQSYNEQFFGPGTRLTVL.

The rearrangement uses TRBV6-5 and TRBJ1-1; perhaps TRBD1 as D (6 bases). CDR3 length equals 14 residues. Germline assignment: CDR1 MNHEY and CDR2 SVGAGI. V dropped 7 bases and J dropped 1 base, with 13 bases sitting between them. CDR3 residues: CASNQQGKNTEAFF. For the CDR3, the DNA is TGTGCCAGCAACCAACAGGGCAAGAACACTGAAGCTTTCTTT.

Details on this clone: This specimen includes other DNA sequences encoding the same CDR3. The V and J genes are TRBV29-1 and TRBJ1-2; 7 nucleotides align to TRBD1. The CDR3 covers 11 residues. Germline CDR1 reads SQVTM; CDR2 reads ANQGSEA. V lost 3 bases and J lost 6; bases outside the gene matches: 1. CDR3 bases: TGCAGCGTTGAGGGGACAGATGGCTACACCTTC. Its protein product is CSVEGTDGYTF.

A remark on this clone: Other DNA sequences within the sample encode an identical CDR3. The chain is built from TRBV29-1 and TRBJ1-1, with a weak D call TRBD1 (5 bases). CDR3 length equals 12 residues. The germline gives CDR1 SQVTM, CDR2 ANQGSEA. V was trimmed by 3 bases and J by 6 bases, leaving 11 bases between them. The CDR3 loop is CSVEQGRAEAFF. CDR3 coding DNA: TGCAGCGTTGAGCAGGGTCGGGCTGAAGCTTTCTTT.

V gene TRBV28 combines with J gene TRBJ1-4, with 8 bases fitting TRBD1. CDR3 length: 14 amino acids. Unmatched junction bases numbered 4, after V lost 6 bases and J lost 4 bases. Per the germline V gene, CDR1 is MDHEN and CDR2 is SYDVKM. CDR3 nucleotide sequence: TGTGCCAGCAGACCGGACAGGGTTAATGAAAAACTGTTTTTT. It translates to CASRPDRVNEKLFF.

CDR3 sequence (DNA): TGCGCCAGCAGCCCGGGACAGGGGGCGCCGAGCTACACCTTC. Translating it yields CASSPGQGAPSYTF. This chain connects TRBV5-1 to TRBJ1-2; TRBD1 matches 12 bases. The CDR3 runs 14 residues. From germline, CDR1 is SGHRS and CDR2 YFSETQ. V trimming: 4 bases; J trimming: 9 bases; junction bases outside the gene matches: 7.

The rearrangement joins TRBV3-1 (or the pseudogene TRBV3-2) to TRBJ2-7; possibly TRBD1 for D (6 bases). The CDR3 length is 15 residues. The V gene's germline CDR1 is LGHDT and CDR2 YNNKEL (reference sequence). V lost 4 bases and J 2 bases, leaving 15 bases between the germline ends. The CDR3 bases are TGTGCCAGCAGCCCCGGTACAGGGTACCCCTACGAGCAGTACTTC. This translates into CASSPGTGYPYEQYF.

The chain joins TRBV10-3 to TRBJ1-6, with 7 bases matching TRBD1. Germline V lookup: CDR1 ENHRY, CDR2 SYGVKD. The CDR3 sequence is 16 residues long. Unmatched junction bases numbered 8, after V lost 2 bases and J lost 7 bases. DNA for the CDR3: TGTGCCATCAGTGAGCCACGGGACAGCCAGAATTCACCCCTCCACTTT. Amino acids: CAISEPRDSQNSPLHF.

The V and J genes are TRBV5-4 and TRBJ2-7; maybe TRBD1 (6 bases). CDR1 is SGHNT and CDR2 is YYREEE in the germline V gene (reference sequence). The V end lost 4 bases, the J end lost 7 bases, and 15 bases lay between the germline ends. This CDR3 spans 13 amino acids. CDR3 DNA: TGTGCCAGCAGCATAGGGACACCCTGGGAGCAGTACTTC. Translation gives CASSIGTPWEQYF.

This clone was detected only once. This chain uses TRBV11-2 with TRBJ2-7, with D tentatively TRBD1 (5 bases). CDR1 and CDR2 (germline): SGHAT, FQNNGV. There are 14 residues in the CDR3. V was shortened by 3 bases and J by 0 bases, with 9 bases between the two germline ends. CDR3 sequence reads: CASSFLDSSYEQYF. DNA for the CDR3: TGTGCCAGCAGCTTTCTCGACAGCTCCTACGAGCAGTACTTC.

The V and J genes are TRBV5-1 and TRBJ1-1, with TRBD1 identical over 10 bases. The CDR3 covers 16 residues. Germline V gene sequence: CDR1 SGHRS, CDR2 YFSETQ. J lost 4 bases, V lost 3 bases, and 9 bases had no gene match. CDR3 residues: CASSSKFGTGVTEAFF. The CDR3 nucleotides are TGCGCCAGCAGCTCCAAGTTCGGGACAGGGGTCACTGAAGCTTTCTTT.

V gene TRBV6-5 combines with J gene TRBJ1-1; 8 bases fit TRBD1. This CDR3 is 14 amino acids long. The trim removed 4 bases at V and 5 bases at J, leaving 6 bases unmatched. CDR1 is MNHEY and CDR2 is SVGAGI in the germline V gene. DNA of the CDR3: TGTGCCAGCAGTTCTCAGGGGGCTGGGACTGAAGCTTTCTTT. Its translation is CASSSQGAGTEAFF.

The V and J genes are TRBV12-3 or TRBV12-4 and TRBJ1-4; D unresolved. V lost 5 bases and J lost 8, with 12 bases in between. The CDR3 is made up of 13 amino acids. The CDR3 bases are TGTGCCAGCAGTCGCGACCTGGGGGAAAAACTGTTTTTT. This sequence encodes CASSRDLGEKLFF.

V gene TRBV5-1 combines with J gene TRBJ2-1, with 7 positions matching TRBD2. With 4 bases clipped from V and 4 bases from J, the junction kept 14 bases outside the gene matches. The CDR3 extends over 17 amino acids. Per the germline V gene, CDR1 is SGHRS and CDR2 is YFSETQ. CDR3 residues: CASSPKGGPNPYNEQFF. The CDR3 nucleotides read TGCGCCAGCAGCCCGAAGGGAGGGCCAAATCCTTACAATGAGCAGTTCTTC. Full variable domain (rest looked up from reference TRBV5-1 and TRBJ2-1): KAGVTQTPRYLIKTRGQQVTLSCSPISGHRSVSWYQQTPGQGLQFLFEYFSETQRNKGNFPGRFSGRQFSNSRSEMNVSTLELGDSALYLCASSPKGGPNPYNEQFFGPGTRLTVL.

V gene TRBV6-5 combines with J gene TRBJ1-5, with D maybe TRBD1 (5 bases). Germline CDR1 MNHEY, CDR2 SVGAGI. V gave up 3 bases and J gave up 1 base, with 7 bases separating them. This CDR3 has 14 residues. As DNA, the CDR3 is TGTGCCAGCAGTTATGGGGGGAGCAATCAGCCCCAGCATTTT. Its translation: CASSYGGSNQPQHF.

The V and J genes are TRBV28 and TRBJ2-3; 10 bases match TRBD2. J was trimmed by 2 bases and V by 4 bases; bases with no gene match: 9. Germline CDR1 reads MDHEN; CDR2 reads SYDVKM. This CDR3 has 17 amino acids. CDR3 in DNA: TGTGCCAGCAGTTCGGGGGGAGCGGGAGGGTACACAGATACGCAGTATTTT. This sequence encodes CASSSGGAGGYTDTQYF.

The V call is TRBV6-4, the J call TRBJ2-3; 11 bases align to TRBD2. CDR1 MRHNA and CDR2 SNTAGT come from the germline V gene. The ends lost 2 bases at V and 4 bases at J; junction bases unmatched: 5. This CDR3 is 16 amino acids long. This chain's CDR3 is CASSDGSGGAPDTQYF. The CDR3 DNA reads TGTGCCAGCAGTGACGGTAGCGGGGGGGCCCCAGATACGCAGTATTTT.

This chain connects TRBV6-6 to TRBJ1-1; 8 bases align to TRBD1. Germline CDR1 MNHNY, CDR2 SVGAGI (reference sequence). The V gene end was trimmed by 7 bases and the J gene end by 4 bases; junction bases not matched to a gene: 11. CDR3 size: 15 residues. The CDR3 protein is CASNLRQGSGTEAFF. The CDR3 DNA follows: TGTGCCAGCAACCTACGACAGGGGAGCGGCACTGAAGCTTTCTTT.

The rearrangement joins TRBV7-9 to TRBJ2-7; 7 nucleotides align to TRBD1. The CDR3 contains 13 residues. Unmatched junction bases numbered 7, after V lost 4 bases and J lost 7 bases. CDR1 and CDR2 from the germline V gene are SEHNR and FQNEAQ (reference sequence). CDR3 sequence: CASSSGQVREQYF. CDR3 nucleotides: TGTGCCAGCAGCTCAGGACAGGTTCGGGAGCAGTACTTC.

V is TRBV12-3 or TRBV12-4 and J is TRBJ2-3; D remains ambiguous. CDR3 length: 13 residues. Deletions cut 5 bases from V and 1 base from J, with 7 bases between. CDR3 amino acids: CASSLEGTDTQYF. DNA for the CDR3: TGTGCCAGCAGTCTCGAAGGCACAGATACGCAGTATTTT.

The V gene is TRBV20-1, the J gene TRBJ2-1; D not certain. V was clipped by 6 bases and J by 9 bases, with 12 bases between them. This CDR3 comprises 11 residues. Germline CDR1 reads DFQATT; CDR2 reads SNEGSKA (reference sequence). CDR3 DNA: TGCAGTGCGACCGACGGGCCTGAGCAGTTCTTC. Amino acid sequence: CSATDGPEQFF.

V usage is TRBV6-5 and J usage is TRBJ2-3; D remains unclear. Trimming pared 0 bases from V and 2 bases from J, leaving 9 bases between. Germline loops: CDR1 MNHEY, CDR2 SVGAGI. The CDR3 runs 15 residues. The CDR3 spells CASSYSPSYTDTQYF. In nucleotides, the CDR3 is TGTGCCAGCAGTTACTCCCCGAGCTACACAGATACGCAGTATTTT.

J is TRBJ1-3 and V is TRBV2, with D maybe TRBD1 (6 bases). There are 16 residues in the CDR3. CDR1 and CDR2 (germline): SNHLY, FYNNEI. Trimming shortened V by 3 bases and J by 0 bases, and 12 bases separated the two germline ends. This CDR3 is CASSEGGLSSGNTIYF. The CDR3 DNA is TGTGCCAGCAGTGAGGGGGGGCTGAGCTCTGGAAACACCATATATTTT.

This rearrangement joins TRBV27 to TRBJ1-1; the D is unclear. CDR3 length equals 14 residues. The germline CDR1 and CDR2 sequences are MNHEY and SMNVEV (reference sequence). Trimming took 9 bases from V and 1 from J, leaving 15 bases between them. The CDR3 nucleotides read TGTGCCAGTCTAGGAGCTTCCCGGAACACTGAAGCTTTCTTT. Amino acids: CASLGASRNTEAFF.

The chain carries TRBV10-1 and TRBJ1-1, with a weak D call TRBD1 (6 bases). CDR1 WNHNN and CDR2 SYGVQD come from the germline V gene (reference sequence). The CDR3 is 14 amino acids. Trimming took 2 bases from V and 1 from J, leaving 8 bases between them. The CDR3 sequence: CASSEVRGNTEAFF. CDR3 in DNA: TGCGCCAGCAGTGAGGTCAGGGGGAACACTGAAGCTTTCTTT.